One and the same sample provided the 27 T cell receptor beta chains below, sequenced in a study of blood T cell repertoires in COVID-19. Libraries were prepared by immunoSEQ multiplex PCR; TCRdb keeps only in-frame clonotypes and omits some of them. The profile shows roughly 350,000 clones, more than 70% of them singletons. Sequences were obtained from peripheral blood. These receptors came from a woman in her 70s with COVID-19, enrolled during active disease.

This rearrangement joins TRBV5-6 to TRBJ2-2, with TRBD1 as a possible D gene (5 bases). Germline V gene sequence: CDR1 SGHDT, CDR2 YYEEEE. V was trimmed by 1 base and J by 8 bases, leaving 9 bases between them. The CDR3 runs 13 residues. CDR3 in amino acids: CASSLWQGGELFF. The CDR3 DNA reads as TGTGCCAGCAGCTTGTGGCAGGGAGGGGAGCTGTTTTTT.

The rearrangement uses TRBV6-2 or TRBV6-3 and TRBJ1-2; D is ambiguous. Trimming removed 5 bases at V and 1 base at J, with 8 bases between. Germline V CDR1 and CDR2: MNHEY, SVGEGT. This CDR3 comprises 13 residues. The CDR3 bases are TGTGCCAGCAGTCGTCGGAGTAACTATGGCTACACCTTC. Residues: CASSRRSNYGYTF.

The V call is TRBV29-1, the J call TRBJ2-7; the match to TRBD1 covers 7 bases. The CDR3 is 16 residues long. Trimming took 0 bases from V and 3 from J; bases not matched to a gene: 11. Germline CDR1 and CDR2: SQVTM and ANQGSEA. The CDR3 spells CSVEDQGGRGRYEQYF. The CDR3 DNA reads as TGCAGCGTTGAAGATCAAGGGGGCAGGGGTCGCTACGAGCAGTACTTC.

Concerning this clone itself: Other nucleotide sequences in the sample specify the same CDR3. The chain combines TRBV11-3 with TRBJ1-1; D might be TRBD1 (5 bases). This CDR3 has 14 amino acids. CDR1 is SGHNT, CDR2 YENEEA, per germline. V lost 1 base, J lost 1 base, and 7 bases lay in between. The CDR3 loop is CASSLGGQNTEAFF. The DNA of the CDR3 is TGTGCCAGCAGCTTAGGAGGACAGAACACTGAAGCTTTCTTT. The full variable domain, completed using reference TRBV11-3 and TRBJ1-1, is EAGVVQSPRYKIIEKKQPVAFWCNPISGHNTLYWYLQNLGQGPELLIRYENEEAVDDSQLPKDRFSAERLKGVDSTLKIQPAELGDSAVYLCASSLGGQNTEAFFGQGTRLTVV.

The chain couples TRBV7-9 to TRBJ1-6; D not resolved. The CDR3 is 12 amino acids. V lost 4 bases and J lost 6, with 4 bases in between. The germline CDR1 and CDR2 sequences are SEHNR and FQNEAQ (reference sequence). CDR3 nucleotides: TGTGCCAGCAGCTCCATTAATTCACCCCTCCACTTT. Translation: CASSSINSPLHF.

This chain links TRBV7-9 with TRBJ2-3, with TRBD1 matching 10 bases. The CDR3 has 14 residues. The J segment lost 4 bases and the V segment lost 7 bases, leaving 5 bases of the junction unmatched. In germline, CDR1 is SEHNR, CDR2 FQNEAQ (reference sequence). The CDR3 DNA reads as TGTGCCAGCACCAAGGGACAGGGGTCAGATACGCAGTATTTT. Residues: CASTKGQGSDTQYF.

The CDR3 here is CASSDSGTGYGYTF. In DNA form, the CDR3 reads TGTGCCAGCAGTGACTCGGGGACAGGGTATGGCTACACCTTC. J is TRBJ1-2 and V is TRBV6-4; 9 bases are a match to TRBD1. The CDR3 consists of 14 residues. Germline V gives CDR1 MRHNA, CDR2 SNTAGT. Unmatched junction bases numbered 1, after V lost 0 bases and J lost 5 bases.

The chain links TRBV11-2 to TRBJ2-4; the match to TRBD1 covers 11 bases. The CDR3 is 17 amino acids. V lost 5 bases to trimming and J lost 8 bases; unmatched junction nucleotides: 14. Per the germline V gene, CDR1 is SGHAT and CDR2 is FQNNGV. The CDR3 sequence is CASSLPPRTGGAHIQYF. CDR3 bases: TGTGCCAGCAGCCTACCACCTAGGACAGGGGGCGCTCACATTCAGTACTTC.

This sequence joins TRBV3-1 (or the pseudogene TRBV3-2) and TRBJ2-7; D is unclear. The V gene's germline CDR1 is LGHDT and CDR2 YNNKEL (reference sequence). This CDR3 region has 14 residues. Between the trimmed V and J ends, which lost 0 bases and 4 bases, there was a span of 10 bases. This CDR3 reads CASSQDAVLYEQYF. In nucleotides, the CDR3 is TGTGCCAGCAGCCAAGACGCGGTGCTTTACGAGCAGTACTTC.

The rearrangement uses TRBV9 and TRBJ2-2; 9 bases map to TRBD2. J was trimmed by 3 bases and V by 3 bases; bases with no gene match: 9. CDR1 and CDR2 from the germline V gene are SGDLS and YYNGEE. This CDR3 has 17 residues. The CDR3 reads CASSDPFGGGDTGELFF. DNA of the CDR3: TGTGCCAGCAGCGACCCCTTTGGCGGGGGGGACACCGGGGAGCTGTTTTTT.

The CDR3 coding sequence is TGTGCCAGCAGTTACGACCCACAGGGGAACACTGAAGCTTTCTTT. It translates to CASSYDPQGNTEAFF. The chain has TRBV2 and TRBJ1-1, with D possibly matching TRBD1 (6 bases). CDR1 is SNHLY and CDR2 is FYNNEI in the germline V gene. The CDR3 is made up of 15 amino acids. Trimming took off 5 bases at V and 1 base at J, with 14 bases between the two ends.

In nucleotides, the CDR3 is TGTGCCAGCAGTTTAATATACCGAGGCAGGGGACACGAGCAGTACTTC. This codes for CASSLIYRGRGHEQYF. The chain combines TRBV27 with TRBJ2-7, with D possibly matching TRBD1 (6 bases). V lost 2 bases to trimming and J lost 5 bases, with 19 bases between them. Germline-derived CDR1 and CDR2 are MNHEY and SMNVEV (reference sequence). The CDR3 covers 16 residues.

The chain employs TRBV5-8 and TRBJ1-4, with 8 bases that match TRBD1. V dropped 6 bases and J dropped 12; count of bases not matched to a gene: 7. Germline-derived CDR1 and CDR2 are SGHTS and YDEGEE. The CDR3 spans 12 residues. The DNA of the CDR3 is TGTGCCAGCACCAACAGGGGGTTTGAACTGTTTTTT. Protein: CASTNRGFELFF.

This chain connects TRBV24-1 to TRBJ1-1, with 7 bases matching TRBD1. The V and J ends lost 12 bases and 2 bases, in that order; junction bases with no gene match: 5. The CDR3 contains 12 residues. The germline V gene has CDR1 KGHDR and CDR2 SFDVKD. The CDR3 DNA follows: TGTGCCCCCCGGGACAGAAACACTGAAGCTTTCTTT. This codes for CAPRDRNTEAFF.

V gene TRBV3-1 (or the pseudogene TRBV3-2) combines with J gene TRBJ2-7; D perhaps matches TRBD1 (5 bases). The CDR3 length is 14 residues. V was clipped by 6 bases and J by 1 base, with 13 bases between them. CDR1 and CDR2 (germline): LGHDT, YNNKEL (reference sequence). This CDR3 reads CASRWAGKSYEQYF. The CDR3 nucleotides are TGTGCCAGCAGGTGGGCAGGGAAGTCCTACGAGCAGTACTTC.

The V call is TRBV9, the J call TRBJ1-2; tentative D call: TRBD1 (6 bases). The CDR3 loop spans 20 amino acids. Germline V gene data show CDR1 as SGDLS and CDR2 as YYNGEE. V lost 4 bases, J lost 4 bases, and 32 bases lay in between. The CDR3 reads CASSLGQGLRLTEMAYGYTF. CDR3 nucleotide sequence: TGTGCCAGCAGCCTAGGGCAGGGGTTGAGGCTGACTGAAATGGCCTATGGCTACACCTTC.

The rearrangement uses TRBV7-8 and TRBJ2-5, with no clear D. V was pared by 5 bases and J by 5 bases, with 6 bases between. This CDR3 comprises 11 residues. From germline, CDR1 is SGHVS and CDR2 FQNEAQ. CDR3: CASSPKETQYF. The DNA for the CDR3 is TGTGCCAGCAGCCCTAAGGAGACCCAGTACTTC.

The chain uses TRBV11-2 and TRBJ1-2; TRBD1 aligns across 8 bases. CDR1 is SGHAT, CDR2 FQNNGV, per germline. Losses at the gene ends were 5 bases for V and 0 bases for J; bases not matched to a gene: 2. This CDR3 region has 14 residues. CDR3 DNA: TGTGCCAGCAGCCCGACAGGGGCTAACTATGGCTACACCTTC. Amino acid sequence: CASSPTGANYGYTF.

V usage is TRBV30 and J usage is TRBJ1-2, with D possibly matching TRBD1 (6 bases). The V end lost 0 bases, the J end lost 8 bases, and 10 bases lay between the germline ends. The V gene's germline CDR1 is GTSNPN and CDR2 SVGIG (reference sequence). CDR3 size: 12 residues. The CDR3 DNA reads TGTGCCTGGAGTGTTGCAGGGGAAGGCTACACCTTC. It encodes CAWSVAGEGYTF.

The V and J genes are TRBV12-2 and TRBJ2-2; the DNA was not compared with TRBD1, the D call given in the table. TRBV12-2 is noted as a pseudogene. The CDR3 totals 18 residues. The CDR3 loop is CASRLETPGQMNTGELFF. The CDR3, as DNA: TGTGCAAGTCGCTTAGAAACGCCGGGACAGATGAACACCGGGGAGCTGTTTTTT.

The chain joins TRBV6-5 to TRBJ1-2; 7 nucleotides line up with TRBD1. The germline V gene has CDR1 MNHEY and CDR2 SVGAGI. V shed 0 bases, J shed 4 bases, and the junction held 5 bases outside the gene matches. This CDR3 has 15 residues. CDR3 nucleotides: TGTGCCAGCAGTTACTCCCCGGCAGGGGGCTATGGCTACACCTTC. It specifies CASSYSPAGGYGYTF.

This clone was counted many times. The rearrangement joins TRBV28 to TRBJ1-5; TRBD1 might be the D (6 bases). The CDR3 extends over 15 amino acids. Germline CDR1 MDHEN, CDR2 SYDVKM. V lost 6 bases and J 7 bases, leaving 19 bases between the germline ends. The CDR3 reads CASSPTGTTSQPQHF. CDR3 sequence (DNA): TGTGCCAGCAGCCCGACAGGTACAACGTCGCAGCCCCAGCATTTT.

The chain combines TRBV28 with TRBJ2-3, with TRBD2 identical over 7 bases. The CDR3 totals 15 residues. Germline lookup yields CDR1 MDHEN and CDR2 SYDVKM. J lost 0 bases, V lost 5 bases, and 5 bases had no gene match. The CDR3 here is CASSPLAESTDTQYF. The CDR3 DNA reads TGTGCCAGCAGTCCTCTAGCGGAAAGCACAGATACGCAGTATTTT.

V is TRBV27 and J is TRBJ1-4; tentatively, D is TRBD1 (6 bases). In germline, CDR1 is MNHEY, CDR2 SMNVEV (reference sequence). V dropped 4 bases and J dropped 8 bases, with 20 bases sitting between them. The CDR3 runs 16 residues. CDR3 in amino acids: CASSSLSGEPGEKLFF. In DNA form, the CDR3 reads TGTGCCAGCAGTTCCCTCTCAGGGGAACCGGGGGAAAAACTGTTTTTT.

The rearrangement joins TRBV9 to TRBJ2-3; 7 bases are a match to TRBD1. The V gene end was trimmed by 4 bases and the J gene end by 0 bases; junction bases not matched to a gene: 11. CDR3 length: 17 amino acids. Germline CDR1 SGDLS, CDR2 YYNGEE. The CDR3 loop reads CASSPVLTGISTDTQYF. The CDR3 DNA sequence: TGTGCCAGCAGCCCTGTTTTGACAGGGATTAGCACAGATACGCAGTATTTT.

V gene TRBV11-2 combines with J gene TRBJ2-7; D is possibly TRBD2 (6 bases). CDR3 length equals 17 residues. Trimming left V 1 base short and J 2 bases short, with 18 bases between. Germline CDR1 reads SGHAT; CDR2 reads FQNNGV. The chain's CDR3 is CASSLGSGLRGTYEQYF. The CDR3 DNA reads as TGTGCCAGCAGCTTAGGATCGGGGTTGCGGGGAACCTACGAGCAGTACTTC.

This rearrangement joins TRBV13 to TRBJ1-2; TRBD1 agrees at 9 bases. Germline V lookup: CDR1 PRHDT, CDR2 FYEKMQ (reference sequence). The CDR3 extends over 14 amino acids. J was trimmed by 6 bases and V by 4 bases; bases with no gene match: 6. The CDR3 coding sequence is TGTGCCAGCAGCTCGGACAGGGGAGAGGATGGCTACACCTTC. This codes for CASSSDRGEDGYTF.